The source of this T cell receptor beta chain is a study of control samples from healthy donors and cancer patients. Here immunoSEQ multiplex PCR was the method, and the copy in TCRdb shows in-frame clones only, minus some. The sample holds 170,000 or so clones, 85% to 95% seen once. V gave up 6 bases and J gave up 4 bases, with 18 bases separating them. The CDR3 loop spans 14 amino acids. Germline V gene sequence: CDR1 SQVTM, CDR2 ANQGSEA. The V and J genes are TRBV29-1 and TRBJ1-1, with TRBD1 as a possible D gene (6 bases). The receptor was derived from a man aged 18-30 years in good health. Input material: blood. The CDR3 is CSVDITGLRTEAFF. CDR3 bases: TGCAGCGTCGACATAACAGGGCTCCGCACTGAAGCTTTCTTT.